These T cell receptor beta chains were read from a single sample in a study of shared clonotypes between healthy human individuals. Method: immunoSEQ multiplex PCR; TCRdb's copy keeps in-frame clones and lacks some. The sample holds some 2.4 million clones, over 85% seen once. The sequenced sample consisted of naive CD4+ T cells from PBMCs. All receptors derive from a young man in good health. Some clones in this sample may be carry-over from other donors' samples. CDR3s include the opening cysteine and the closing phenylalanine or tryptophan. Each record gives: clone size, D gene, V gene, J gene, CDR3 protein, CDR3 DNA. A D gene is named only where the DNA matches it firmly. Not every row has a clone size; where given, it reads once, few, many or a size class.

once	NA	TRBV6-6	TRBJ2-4	CASSYSARENIQYF	TGTGCCAGCAGTTACTCGGCCAGGGAGAACATTCAGTACTTC
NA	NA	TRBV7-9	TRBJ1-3	CASSLEFVSSGNTIYF	TGTGCCAGCAGCTTAGAGTTCGTTAGCTCTGGAAACACCATATATTTT
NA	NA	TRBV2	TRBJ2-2	CASSAGQRTGELFF	TGTGCCAGCAGCGCGGGACAGCGGACCGGGGAGCTGTTTTTT
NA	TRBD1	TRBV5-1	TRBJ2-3	CASSIEQGAWTDTQYF	TGCGCCAGCAGCATAGAACAGGGGGCATGGACAGATACGCAGTATTTT
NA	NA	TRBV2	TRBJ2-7	CASRDRNYEQYF	TGTGCCAGCCGGGACCGGAACTACGAGCAGTACTTC
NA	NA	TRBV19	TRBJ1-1	CASSIRSVERFSTEAFF	TGTGCCAGTAGTATTCGATCCGTTGAAAGATTCTCCACTGAAGCTTTCTTT
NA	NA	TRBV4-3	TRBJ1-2	CASSQGNYGYTF	TGCGCCAGCAGCCAAGGCAACTATGGCTACACCTTC
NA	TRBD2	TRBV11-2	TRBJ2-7	CASSSGLGSYEQYF	TGTGCCAGCAGTTCGGGACTAGGATCCTACGAGCAGTACTTC
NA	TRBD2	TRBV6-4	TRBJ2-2	CASSDSTSGRARTGELFF	TGTGCCAGCAGTGACTCGACCAGCGGGAGGGCCCGTACCGGGGAGCTGTTTTTT
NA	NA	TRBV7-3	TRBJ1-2	CASSLAGSGYTF	TGTGCCAGCAGCTTAGCAGGGTCGGGCTACACCTTC
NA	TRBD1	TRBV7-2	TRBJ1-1	CASSSQGADTEAFF	TGTGCCAGCAGCTCCCAGGGGGCTGACACTGAAGCTTTCTTT
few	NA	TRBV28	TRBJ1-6	CASRSLGSPLHF	TGTGCCAGCAGGAGCCTTGGTTCACCCCTCCACTTT
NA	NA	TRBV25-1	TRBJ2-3	CASSETGGSNTQYF	TGTGCCAGCAGTGAAACTGGTGGGTCTAATACGCAGTATTTT
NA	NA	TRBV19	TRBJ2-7	CASSMGTLTDEQYF	TGTGCCAGTAGTATGGGGACTTTAACGGACGAGCAGTACTTC
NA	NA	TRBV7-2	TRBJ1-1	CASSLGLLNTEAFF	TGTGCCAGCAGCTTAGGGTTATTGAACACTGAAGCTTTCTTT
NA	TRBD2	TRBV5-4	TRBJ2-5	CASSPQNGGAGGQETQYF	TGTGCCAGCAGCCCCCAAAACGGGGGGGCGGGGGGCCAAGAGACCCAGTACTTC
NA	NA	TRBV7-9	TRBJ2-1	CASSTSPRNEQFF	TGTGCCAGCAGCACCTCCCCCAGAAATGAGCAGTTCTTC
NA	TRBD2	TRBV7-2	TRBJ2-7	CASSLGGVSTYEQYF	TGTGCCAGCAGCTTGGGAGGGGTTTCCACCTACGAGCAGTACTTC
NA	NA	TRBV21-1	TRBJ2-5	CASSKVQGAETQYF	TGTGCCAGCAGCAAAGTTCAGGGGGCGGAGACCCAGTACTTC
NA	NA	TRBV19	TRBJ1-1	CASSIGQMNTEAFF	TGTGCCAGTAGTATCGGCCAGATGAACACTGAAGCTTTCTTT
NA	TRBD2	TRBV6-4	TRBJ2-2	CASSDLGGPRTGELFF	TGTGCCAGCAGTGACTTGGGAGGGCCGCGCACCGGGGAGCTGTTTTTT
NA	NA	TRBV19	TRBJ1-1	CASSLPGPLAPEAFF	TGTGCCAGTAGCCTCCCCGGTCCTCTCGCCCCTGAAGCTTTCTTT
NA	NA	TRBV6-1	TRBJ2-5	CASSDQGGYGTQYF	TGTGCCAGCAGTGACCAGGGGGGGTACGGGACCCAGTACTTC
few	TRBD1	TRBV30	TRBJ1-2	CAWSADRGSGYTF	TGTGCCTGGAGTGCCGACAGGGGTAGTGGCTACACCTTC
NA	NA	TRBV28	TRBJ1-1	CASSGGTPGRTEAFF	TGTGCCAGCTCAGGAGGGACCCCCGGCCGCACTGAAGCTTTCTTT
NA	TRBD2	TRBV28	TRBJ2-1	CASSTPLAGVYNEQFF	TGTGCCAGCAGTACCCCACTAGCGGGGGTTTACAATGAGCAGTTCTTC